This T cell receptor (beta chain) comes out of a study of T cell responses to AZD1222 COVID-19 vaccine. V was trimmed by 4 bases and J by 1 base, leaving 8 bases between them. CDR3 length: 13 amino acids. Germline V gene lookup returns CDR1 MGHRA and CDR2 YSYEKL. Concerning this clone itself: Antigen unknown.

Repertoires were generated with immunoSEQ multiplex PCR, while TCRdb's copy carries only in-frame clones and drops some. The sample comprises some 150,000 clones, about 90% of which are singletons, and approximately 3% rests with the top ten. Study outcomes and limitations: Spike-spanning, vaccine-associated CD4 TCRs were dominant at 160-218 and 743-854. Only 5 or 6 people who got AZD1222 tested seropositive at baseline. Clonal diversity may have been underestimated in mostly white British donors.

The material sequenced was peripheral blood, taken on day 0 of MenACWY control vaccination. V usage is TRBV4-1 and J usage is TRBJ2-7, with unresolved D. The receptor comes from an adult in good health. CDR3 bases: TGCGCCAGCAGCCCGCAGAGATCCTACGAGCAGTACTTC. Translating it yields CASSPQRSYEQYF.